This T cell receptor (beta chain) was profiled in a study of tumor and adjacent non-tumor tissue in lung cancer (dated 2018 in TCRdb). Regarding the complete study: By cancer type, the cohort comprised eleven to twelve adenocarcinoma patients, a couple of squamous cell carcinoma patients and 1 small cell lung cancer patient. The roughly 15 patients were aged about 30 to 76 years, included around 10 men and 5 women, and had TNM stage I to III disease. Sequencing produced roughly 130 million productive TCRbeta reads in total, an average of approximately 4.5 million reads per sample. The study compared bulk TCRbeta repertoires between lung tumor tissue and matched distant non-tumor lung tissue from 15 or so lung cancer patients. TCRbeta CDR3 sequencing was performed on roughly 27 paired specimens, with one tumor sample and one normal lung sample collected per patient. General conclusions and limits of the study: TCR diversity (inverse Simpson) was significantly higher in tumor than in normal lung tissue (roughly 430 vs 170, P = 0.0075, Mann-Whitney U test). The sequencing platform is not named in the methods, and unique molecular identifiers are not mentioned. In normal lung, the top 100 clones accounted for a significantly larger cumulative share of the repertoire than in tumor tissue. Peripheral blood was not sequenced, so blood TCRbeta repertoires in these lung cancer patients were not examined. TCR diversity was significantly higher in younger patients, and higher tumor TCR diversity was associated with shorter overall and disease-free survival. Only approximately 14 patients were included in the cohort, and the need for larger samples and more detailed clinical data was noted by the authors.

Per the germline V gene, MNHEY is the CDR1 and SVGAGI is the CDR2. The CDR3, cysteine through phenylalanine, is 13 amino acids long. CDR3 DNA only is kept here, 39 bases in frame from base 1. RNA was isolated from bulk unsorted tissue, and RNA quality was assessed with a NanoDrop ND-1000 and an Agilent 2100. Newly diagnosed lung cancer patients without prior chemotherapy who had been admitted for thoracic surgery in China between August and November 2014 were enrolled as donors. Anyone who had undergone radiotherapy or chemotherapy before, or who had another cancer at the same time, was left out of the study. Surgical tissue pieces of 1-2 cm3 were preserved in RNAlater solution and were kept at -80 degrees C until use. With regard to this clonotype: Its antigen has not been determined. At one end the junction does not follow the germline gene, possibly because of a read error.

Receptor libraries were prepared by multiplex PCR. Data came from an Illumina HiSeq 2500. TCRbeta libraries were constructed through three rounds of nested PCR with primers (Table S4) according to protocols adapted from ARM-PCR. Before sequencing, PCR products of 200-500 bp were cut from the gel and purified using the QIAquick gel extraction kit. The source study handled its data this way. Trimmomatic was used to clean the reads, FLASH was used to merge the reads into complete CDR3 sequences, and MiTCR was used to assign the reads to V(D)J germline segments. VDJtools was used to compute clonal diversity as the inverse Simpson's index. Productive reads were defined as in-frame sequences without a premature stop codon. Using fastp trimming at Q25 and MiXCR clonotype assembly, TCRdb reanalyzed the public sequencing data and kept in-frame beta chains. For every CDR3 protein sequence, its rows merge into one entry that carries the most common genes and DNA. These V and J calls rely on TCRdb rather than the paper's analysis. This sample has over 60,000 distinct CDR3 sequences in its table, and over 80% of those were observed once. The ten most abundant clones make up about an eighth of the sample.

The sequence derives from a woman in her 50s with non-small cell lung cancer. Sequencing was done on a sample of lung tumor tissue. This receptor chain uses TRBV6-5 and TRBJ2-7, with 9 bases in between that match TRBD2. The nucleotide sequence is TGTGCCAGCAGAAATAGCGGGAGTGACGAGCAGAATTTC. This gives the protein CASRNSGSDEQNF.